These 25 T cell receptor beta chains originate from one sample sequenced in a study of cytomegalovirus exposure and HLA in healthy donors. PCR employed 60 Vbeta and 13 Jbeta primers. This table comes from immunoSEQ multiplex PCR, and its TCRdb copy is limited to in-frame clones, with some not included. The sample lists some 110,000 clones; roughly 13% were seen once. Sequenced input: PBMCs. These receptors came from a man in his forties in good health and CMV-seropositive.

There are a few counts of this clone. The chain links TRBV10-2 to TRBJ1-1, with TRBD1 identical over 10 bases. There are 15 residues in the CDR3. Germline CDR1 reads WSHSY; CDR2 reads SAAADI. V shed 3 bases and J 3 bases; nucleotides not matched to a gene: 4. The CDR3 here is CASSDAGTGDTEAFF. The CDR3 DNA sequence: TGCGCCAGCAGTGACGCTGGGACAGGGGACACTGAAGCTTTCTTT.

This clone occurred a few times. The CDR3, as DNA: TGCGCCAGCAGCACATCAGGGGGCATATGGGAAAAACTGTTTTTT. Its protein product is CASSTSGGIWEKLFF. The chain recombines TRBV5-1 with TRBJ1-4; 8 bases map to TRBD1. The CDR3 is 15 amino acids. Germline V CDR1 and CDR2: SGHRS, YFSETQ. Trimming at V came to 4 bases and at J to 8 bases, leaving 10 bases not matched to a gene.

The V and J genes are TRBV7-9 and TRBJ2-4, with 12 bases fitting TRBD2. The CDR3 loop spans 17 amino acids. The V gene's germline CDR1 is SEHNR and CDR2 FQNEAQ (reference sequence). V was clipped by 5 bases and J by 6 bases; unmatched bases: 11. The CDR3 nucleotides are TGTGCCAGCAGCCGGGGACTAGCGGGCCTGGGGGGAAACATTCAGTACTTC. It translates to CASSRGLAGLGGNIQYF.

This clone was observed a handful of times. This sequence joins TRBV19 and TRBJ2-5; weak D call: TRBD2 (6 bases). The ends were cut back, 4 bases at V and 3 bases at J, with 9 bases in the middle. Germline V gene data show CDR1 as LNHDA and CDR2 as SQIVND (reference sequence). The CDR3 spans 13 residues. Here the CDR3 DNA reads TGTGCCAGTAGTACCACTAGCAAAGAGACCCAGTACTTC. This sequence encodes CASSTTSKETQYF.

The rearrangement joins TRBV7-2 to TRBJ2-7; 7 bases match TRBD2. This CDR3 has 13 residues. V was clipped by 8 bases and J by 5 bases; unmatched bases: 9. The V gene's germline CDR1 is SGHTA and CDR2 FQGNSA. CDR3 nucleotide sequence: TGTGCCAGCGAGCCCGGGAGCGGGGACGAGCAGTACTTC. The encoded protein is CASEPGSGDEQYF.

This clone has more than one count but fewer than ten. The junction differs from germline at one of its ends, possibly a read error. The chain employs TRBV6-1 and TRBJ1-3; weak D call: TRBD1 (5 bases). CDR3 length: 14 residues. The V gene's germline CDR1 is MNHNS and CDR2 SASEGT. This CDR3 is CASGEQGNGNTIYF. The CDR3 nucleotides read TGTGCCAGCGGTGAGCAGGGAAATGGAAACACCATATATTTT.

This chain connects TRBV27 to TRBJ2-7; weak D call: TRBD1 (6 bases). V lost 6 bases, J lost 4 bases, and 13 bases lay in between. The CDR3 totals 13 residues. Germline CDR1 and CDR2: MNHEY and SMNVEV (reference sequence). The CDR3 loop is CASSPGTRYEQYF. CDR3 coding DNA: TGTGCCAGCAGCCCCGGGACACGATACGAGCAGTACTTC.

The genes are TRBV6-6 and TRBJ2-5; 8 bases match TRBD2. V trimming: 6 bases; J trimming: 5 bases; junction bases outside the gene matches: 11. CDR3 size: 15 residues. The germline V gene has CDR1 MNHNY and CDR2 SVGAGI (reference sequence). The CDR3 region is CASSGGATLGETQYF. DNA of the CDR3: TGTGCCAGCAGCGGGGGGGCGACTCTTGGGGAGACCCAGTACTTC.

This clone was observed a few times. This chain joins TRBV6-9 and TRBJ2-5; 7 bases agree with TRBD1. Trimming cost V 4 bases and J 5 bases; bases outside gene matches: 4. Germline lookup yields CDR1 MNHGY and CDR2 SVAAGI. This CDR3 contains 13 residues. The CDR3 loop reads CASSSQGQETQYF. The CDR3 DNA sequence: TGTGCCAGCAGTTCACAGGGGCAGGAGACCCAGTACTTC.

This rearrangement joins TRBV7-6 to TRBJ1-4, with TRBD1 matching over 8 bases. V lost 5 bases, J lost 5 bases, and 4 bases stayed unmatched. Germline lookup yields CDR1 SGHVS and CDR2 FNYEAQ. The CDR3 loop spans 14 amino acids. CDR3 amino acids: CASSQGARNEKLFF. DNA for the CDR3: TGTGCCAGCAGCCAGGGGGCGCGGAATGAAAAACTGTTTTTT.

This clone was seen more than once but under ten times. The chain is built from TRBV7-9 and TRBJ2-3; 9 bases are a match to TRBD2. Germline lookup yields CDR1 SEHNR and CDR2 FQNEAQ (reference sequence). The CDR3 runs to 15 residues. With 3 bases clipped from V and 5 bases from J, the junction kept 6 bases outside the gene matches. The DNA for the CDR3 is TGTGCCAGCAGCTTCGGAGATAGCGGGGGAGATACGCAGTATTTT. Its protein is CASSFGDSGGDTQYF.

There are a few counts of this clone. J is TRBJ2-3 and V is TRBV23-1; weak D call: TRBD2 (5 bases). TRBV23-1 falls under the ORF class, with uncertain function. The V and J ends lost 3 bases and 4 bases respectively, with 11 bases between them. The CDR3 extends over 14 amino acids. DNA of the CDR3: TGCGCCAGCAGTCAGTGGGAGATCGCAGATACGCAGTATTTT. It encodes CASSQWEIADTQYF.

J is TRBJ2-6 and V is TRBV4-1; D is uncertain. CDR1 is MGHRA, CDR2 YSYEKL, per germline. The CDR3 is 18 amino acids. The V gene lost 2 bases and the J gene lost 2 bases, with 16 bases spanning the gap. CDR3 protein: CASSQRRDLMAGANVLTF. The CDR3 DNA reads as TGCGCCAGCAGCCAACGGAGAGATTTGATGGCTGGGGCCAACGTCCTGACTTTC.

A few counts support this clone. The chain has TRBV29-1 and TRBJ1-2; maybe TRBD1 (5 bases). The CDR3 extends over 15 amino acids. The germline V gene encodes CDR1 SQVTM and CDR2 ANQGSEA. V was shortened by 4 bases and J by 7 bases, with 22 bases between the two germline ends. The CDR3 DNA is TGCAGCGTTGTCCCCAGGATCCCCCTCCAGGGTGGCTACACCTTC. Protein: CSVVPRIPLQGGYTF.

This clone has more than one count but fewer than ten. This sequence joins TRBV19 and TRBJ2-1; 12 bases are a match to TRBD2. CDR3 size: 15 residues. V was clipped by 6 bases and J by 7 bases; unmatched bases: 7. Per germline, CDR1 LNHDA and CDR2 SQIVND (reference sequence). The CDR3 sequence: CASRTLAGGSNEQFF. CDR3 DNA: TGTGCCAGTAGAACCCTAGCGGGAGGGTCGAATGAGCAGTTCTTC.

The rearrangement links TRBV27 to TRBJ2-7, with 7 bases matching TRBD1. Losses at the gene ends were 3 bases for V and 3 bases for J; bases not matched to a gene: 5. The V gene's germline CDR1 is MNHEY and CDR2 SMNVEV (reference sequence). The CDR3 covers 14 residues. The CDR3 sequence is CASSFRQGNYEQYF. CDR3 nucleotides: TGTGCCAGCAGTTTTAGACAGGGAAACTACGAGCAGTACTTC.

This clone was observed a few times. The chain recombines TRBV30 with TRBJ2-7; perhaps TRBD2 as D (6 bases). The CDR3 runs 13 residues. The V end lost 3 bases, the J end lost 0 bases, and 9 bases lay between the germline ends. The germline gives CDR1 GTSNPN, CDR2 SVGIG (reference sequence). For the CDR3, the DNA is TGTGCCTGGAGCGCTAGCGTCTCCTACGAGCAGTACTTC. Protein: CAWSASVSYEQYF.

The V call is TRBV19, the J call TRBJ2-2; D might be TRBD1 (6 bases). Trimming left V 5 bases short and J 9 bases short, with 13 bases between. Per the germline V gene, CDR1 is LNHDA and CDR2 is SQIVND (reference sequence). The CDR3 runs 13 residues. The CDR3 protein is CASSYQQGRELFF. CDR3 in DNA: TGTGCCAGTAGTTACCAACAGGGCCGGGAGCTGTTTTTT.

The V gene is TRBV6-1, the J gene TRBJ2-1; a weak D match, TRBD2 (5 bases). The V end was cut by 3 bases, the J end by 6 bases, with 15 bases between. This CDR3 contains 15 residues. CDR1 is MNHNS, CDR2 SASEGT, per germline. The CDR3 nucleotides read TGTGCCAGCAGTGAGTTGGGAGCTCCCTCCAATGAGCAGTTCTTC. This encodes CASSELGAPSNEQFF.

In this sample, this clone turned up a few times. J is TRBJ2-1 and V is TRBV12-2; the tabulated D call, TRBD2, remains unverified against the DNA. TRBV12-2 is shown as a pseudogene. The CDR3 contains 19 residues. The CDR3 bases are TGTGCAAGTCGCGCCCCGGGACTAGCGGGAGGGCCGAGAGAGAATGAGCAGTTCTTC. Amino acids: CASRAPGLAGGPRENEQFF.

This clone was observed a few times. This chain uses TRBV7-2 with TRBJ1-2, with 8 bases fitting TRBD1. Germline CDR1 is SGHTA and CDR2 is FQGNSA. CDR3 length: 14 residues. V dropped 5 bases and J dropped 7; count of bases not matched to a gene: 9. The chain's CDR3 is CASSPRQGAFGYTF. For the CDR3, the DNA is TGTGCCAGCAGCCCGCGGCAGGGGGCTTTTGGCTACACCTTC.

Written as DNA, the CDR3 is TGTGCCAGCAGTCGGGACAGCGAAGAGACCCAGTACTTC. This sequence encodes CASSRDSEETQYF. The V call is TRBV6-1, the J call TRBJ2-5, with 7 positions matching TRBD1. Germline CDR1 MNHNS, CDR2 SASEGT. CDR3 size: 13 residues. With 5 bases clipped from V and 3 bases from J, the junction kept 3 bases outside the gene matches.

This chain links TRBV5-1 with TRBJ2-7; 12 bases agree with TRBD1. The V segment lost 4 bases and the J segment 0 bases; nucleotides outside the gene matches: 8. The germline CDR1 and CDR2 sequences are SGHRS and YFSETQ. This CDR3 spans 17 amino acids. CDR3 sequence reads: CASSLRDRGRSSYEQYF. The CDR3 DNA reads as TGCGCCAGCAGCCTCCGGGACAGGGGGCGTAGCTCCTACGAGCAGTACTTC.

The sample holds a few counts of this clone. The chain's CDR3 is CASQQFEGAGSSYNEQFF. Here the CDR3 DNA reads TGTGCCAGCCAGCAGTTCGAGGGGGCGGGGAGCTCCTACAATGAGCAGTTCTTC. V gene TRBV28 combines with J gene TRBJ2-1; perhaps TRBD1 as D (7 bases). Per the germline V gene, CDR1 is MDHEN and CDR2 is SYDVKM. The V end was cut by 8 bases, the J end by 0 bases, with 23 bases between. This CDR3 region has 18 residues.

In this sample, this clone turned up a few times. This rearrangement joins TRBV6-6 to TRBJ1-5; maybe TRBD1 (6 bases). The CDR3 is 15 amino acids. Germline CDR1 is MNHNY and CDR2 is SVGAGI (reference sequence). V shed 7 bases and J shed 2 bases, with 15 bases lying between them. The CDR3 DNA follows: TGTGCCAGCACCAGGGAACAGGGAGGCAATCAGCCCCAGCATTTT. Encoded protein: CASTREQGGNQPQHF.